This section outlines one T cell receptor (beta chain) sequence together with its context. The germline V and J ends were trimmed by 4 bases and 6 bases, with 13 bases remaining between them. Germline V gene lookup returns CDR1 SNHLY and CDR2 FYNNEI. The CDR3 consists of 14 residues. Sequencing used immunoSEQ multiplex PCR; TCRdb keeps in-frame clones, though not all of them. The sample lists 550,000 to 600,000 clones; just over 75% were seen once. This record belongs to a study of shared clonotypes between healthy human individuals. Caucasian adults residing in Nashville, Tennessee made up all the donors.

The V and J genes are TRBV2 and TRBJ2-1, with D possibly TRBD1 on 5 matching bases. This TCR was recovered from a woman aged 40 to 50 in good health. Some clones in this sample may be carry-over from other donors' samples. Material for sequencing was PBMCs. The CDR3 DNA sequence: TGTGCCAGCAGTGGGTGGCAGGGAAGCAATGAGCAGTTCTTC. It specifies CASSGWQGSNEQFF.